This T cell receptor beta chain was documented in a study of cytomegalovirus exposure and HLA in healthy donors. Notes on the study in general: It was reportedly the case that the classifier diagnosed cytomegalovirus status with high specificity and sensitivity.

As regards this clone: Antigen: not known.

Profiling relied on immunoSEQ multiplex PCR, and the TCRdb table lists in-frame clones only, not all of them. The data contain some 98,000 clones, roughly 84% of them singletons. The CDR3 has 18 residues. Germline V CDR1 and CDR2: MRHNA, SNTAGT. Losses at the gene ends were 2 bases for V and 4 bases for J; bases not matched to a gene: 12. Sequenced material: PBMCs. The sequence derives from a man younger than 35 in good health and CMV-seropositive. J is TRBJ2-3 and V is TRBV6-4, with 10 positions matching TRBD2. Here the CDR3 DNA reads TGTGCCAGCAGTGACCCAATAGGGCTAGCGGGAGCCCCAGATACGCAGTATTTT. Its protein product is CASSDPIGLAGAPDTQYF.